This T cell receptor beta chain was identified in a study of tumor-infiltrating lymphocytes in oesophageal squamous cell carcinoma. TCRdb used MiXCR to reprocess the PCR reads, holding one entry per CDR3 protein. The sample yields 15,000 to 20,000 distinct CDR3 sequences, less than 45% seen once. The germline V gene encodes CDR1 SGHVS and CDR2 FNYEAQ. The CDR3 consists of 15 residues. Details on this clonotype: The germline gene is not matched at one end of the junction; a read error may be the cause.

Sample: esophageal tumor tissue. The sequence derives from a male donor with esophageal squamous cell carcinoma. The chain joins TRBV7-6 to TRBJ2-2; D is perhaps TRBD1 (6 bases). The CDR3 here is CASSGGRTSTGELFF. The CDR3 bases are TGTGCTAGCAGTGGGGGCAGGACAAGCACCGGGGAGCTGTTTTTT.